The 13 T cell receptor beta chains given below trace back to one sample, sequenced in a study of T-cell reconstitution after alpha-beta-depleted transplantation in children. Unique molecular identifiers were used to barcode this TCRbeta library. TCRdb fed the PCR reads into MiXCR, producing one record per CDR3 protein. Altogether about 500,000 distinct CDR3 sequences are present, less than 35% being singletons, with the ten largest covering 2% to 2.5%. The material was PBMCs from the stem cell graft donor, obtained from the stem cell graft. These receptors originate from a human donor who donated a stem cell graft to a child with aplastic anemia.

This chain links TRBV18 with TRBJ2-1; 8 nucleotides agree with TRBD1. The CDR3 totals 14 residues. V gave up 5 bases and J gave up 7 bases; unmatched junction bases: 7. In germline, CDR1 is KGHSH, CDR2 LQKENI. In DNA, the CDR3 is TGTGCCAGCTCAGGACAGGGAGGATGGAATGAGCAGTTCTTC. It specifies CASSGQGGWNEQFF.

In DNA form, the CDR3 reads TGCGCCAGCAGCTTAGGGGGAAGACCTGAAGCTTTCTTT. It yields the protein CASSLGGRPEAFF. This chain links TRBV5-1 with TRBJ1-1; possible D gene TRBD1, 6 bases. The germline CDR1 and CDR2 sequences are SGHRS and YFSETQ. V lost 2 bases to trimming and J lost 6 bases, with 11 bases between them. The CDR3 is 13 residues long.

The rearrangement uses TRBV29-1 and TRBJ2-3; 8 nucleotides match TRBD2. The V gene's germline CDR1 is SQVTM and CDR2 ANQGSEA. J was trimmed by 4 bases and V by 6 bases; bases with no gene match: 6. The CDR3 is 13 amino acids. This CDR3 reads CSVQAGVADTQYF. In nucleotides, the CDR3 is TGCAGCGTACAAGCGGGAGTGGCAGATACGCAGTATTTT.

The chain couples TRBV5-4 to TRBJ2-3; no clear D. V was trimmed by 0 bases and J by 0 bases, leaving 14 bases between them. The CDR3 totals 17 residues. Germline V lookup: CDR1 SGHNT, CDR2 YYREEE (reference sequence). This CDR3 reads CASSLETRSLSTDTQYF. The CDR3 bases are TGTGCCAGCAGCTTGGAAACGCGGAGCCTTAGCACAGATACGCAGTATTTT.

At least ten counts were recorded for this clonotype. The chain employs TRBV20-1 and TRBJ2-3, with TRBD2 identical over 10 bases. This CDR3 has 14 amino acids. CDR1 and CDR2 from the germline V gene are DFQATT and SNEGSKA (reference sequence). Trimming removed 3 bases from V and 4 bases from J; junction bases left unmatched: 4. The DNA for the CDR3 is TGCAGTGCTAGTCTAGCGGGAGCTTCAGATACGCAGTATTTT. It is translated as CSASLAGASDTQYF.

This clonotype was recorded a few times. The CDR3 region has the DNA TGCGCCAGCAGCCAAGACCCGGGAAAAGAAAAACTGTTTTTT. It codes for CASSQDPGKEKLFF. The chain couples TRBV4-3 to TRBJ1-4; D is unresolved. The length of the CDR3 is 14 residues. V was cut by 0 bases and J by 8 bases, with 10 bases left in between. CDR1 LGHNA and CDR2 YSLEER come from the germline V gene.

The chain joins TRBV27 to TRBJ1-1; D is unresolved. Germline V gene sequence: CDR1 MNHEY, CDR2 SMNVEV (reference sequence). The germline V and J ends were trimmed by 5 bases and 11 bases, with 15 bases remaining between them. The CDR3 contains 12 residues. CDR3 protein: CASSPGVGSAFF. The CDR3 DNA follows: TGTGCCAGCAGTCCTGGCGTAGGTAGCGCTTTCTTT.

J is TRBJ1-4 and V is TRBV5-1; 7 bases are a match to TRBD1. The V segment lost 6 bases and the J segment 8 bases; nucleotides outside the gene matches: 7. Germline loops: CDR1 SGHRS, CDR2 YFSETQ. The CDR3 runs 13 residues. The CDR3 DNA reads TGCGCCAGCACTGCCGGGACAGAAGAAAAACTGTTTTTT. It codes for CASTAGTEEKLFF.

The chain uses TRBV12-3 or TRBV12-4 and TRBJ2-5; no clear D. The length of the CDR3 is 15 residues. V was trimmed by 3 bases and J by 5 bases, leaving 16 bases between them. CDR3: CASSLLSQFMETQYF. The CDR3, as DNA: TGTGCCAGCAGTTTGCTCTCACAGTTTATGGAGACCCAGTACTTC.

The J gene is TRBJ2-1, the V gene TRBV27; 14 bases fit TRBD2. V was clipped by 5 bases and J by 5 bases; unmatched bases: 8. CDR3 length: 17 residues. The germline V gene encodes CDR1 MNHEY and CDR2 SMNVEV (reference sequence). In DNA, the CDR3 is TGTGCCAGCAGTCTCAGACTAGCGGGAGGGGTCCACAATGAGCAGTTCTTC. Protein product: CASSLRLAGGVHNEQFF.

This clonotype showed up just a few times. V is TRBV30 and J is TRBJ2-3, with 11 positions matching TRBD2. Germline assignment: CDR1 GTSNPN and CDR2 SVGIG (reference sequence). The CDR3 is 16 amino acids. V lost 3 bases and J lost 6; bases outside the gene matches: 11. CDR3 sequence reads: CAWRLGLAGRKDTQYF. The CDR3 DNA reads TGTGCCTGGAGACTTGGACTAGCGGGCCGAAAGGATACGCAGTATTTT.

The J gene is TRBJ2-5, the V gene TRBV2; no clear D gene. Germline CDR1 SNHLY, CDR2 FYNNEI. Trimming took off 3 bases at V and 4 bases at J, with 9 bases between the two ends. The CDR3 extends over 13 amino acids. CDR3 nucleotide sequence: TGTGCCAGCAGTGATGGGCTGGCAGAGACCCAGTACTTC. Translation: CASSDGLAETQYF.

J is TRBJ2-4 and V is TRBV5-1; D is unresolved. The germline V and J ends were trimmed by 0 bases and 6 bases, with 10 bases remaining between them. CDR1 SGHRS and CDR2 YFSETQ come from the germline V gene. The CDR3 spans 14 residues. The CDR3 DNA follows: TGCGCCAGCAGCTTGGACGGCCATCCAAACATTCAGTACTTC. This encodes CASSLDGHPNIQYF.